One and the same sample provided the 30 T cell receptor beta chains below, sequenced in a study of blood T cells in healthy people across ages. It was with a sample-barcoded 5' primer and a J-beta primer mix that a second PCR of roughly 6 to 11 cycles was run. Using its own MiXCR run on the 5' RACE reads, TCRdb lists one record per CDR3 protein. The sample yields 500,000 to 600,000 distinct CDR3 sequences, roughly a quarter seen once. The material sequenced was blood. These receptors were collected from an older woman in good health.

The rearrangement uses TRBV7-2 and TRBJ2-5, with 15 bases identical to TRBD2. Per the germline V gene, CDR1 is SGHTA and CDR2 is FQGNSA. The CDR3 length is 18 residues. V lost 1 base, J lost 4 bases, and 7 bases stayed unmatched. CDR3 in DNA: TGTGCCAGCAGCTTAGTGGGACTAGCGGGGGGAGCTCGAGAGACCCAGTACTTC. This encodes CASSLVGLAGGARETQYF.

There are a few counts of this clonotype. Here the CDR3 reads CASSRAEAQYF. CDR3 nucleotide sequence: TGTGCCAGCAGCCGGGCGGAGGCGCAGTACTTC. The V gene is TRBV7-2, the J gene TRBJ2-7, with D possibly matching TRBD2 (5 bases). The CDR3 length is 11 residues. Per germline, CDR1 SGHTA and CDR2 FQGNSA. The V gene lost 5 bases and the J gene lost 9 bases, with 11 bases spanning the gap.

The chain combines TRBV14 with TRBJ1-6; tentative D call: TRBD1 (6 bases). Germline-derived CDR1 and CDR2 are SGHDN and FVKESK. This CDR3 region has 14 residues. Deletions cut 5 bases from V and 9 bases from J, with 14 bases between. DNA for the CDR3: TGTGCCAGCAGCTCCCGGGGGGCCCCTTCACCCCTCCACTTT. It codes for CASSSRGAPSPLHF.

Written as DNA, the CDR3 is TGTGCTTCCAGGGGGGCCCTGCGGGAGCAGTACTTC. It translates to CASRGALREQYF. The chain has TRBV6-5 and TRBJ2-7; TRBD1 might be the D (7 bases). The CDR3 contains 12 residues. CDR1 MNHEY and CDR2 SVGAGI come from the germline V gene.

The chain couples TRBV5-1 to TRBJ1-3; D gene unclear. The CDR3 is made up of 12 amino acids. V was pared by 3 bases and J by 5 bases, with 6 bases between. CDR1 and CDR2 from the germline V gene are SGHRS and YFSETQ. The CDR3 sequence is CASSSGRNTIYF. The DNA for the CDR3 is TGCGCCAGCAGCTCTGGACGAAACACCATATATTTT.

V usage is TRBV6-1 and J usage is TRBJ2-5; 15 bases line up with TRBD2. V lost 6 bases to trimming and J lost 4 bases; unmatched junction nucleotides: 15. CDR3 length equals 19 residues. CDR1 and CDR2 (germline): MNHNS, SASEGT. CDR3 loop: CASSRTSGGAVEGRETQYF. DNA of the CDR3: TGTGCCAGCAGCAGGACTAGCGGGGGGGCAGTTGAGGGCCGAGAGACCCAGTACTTC.

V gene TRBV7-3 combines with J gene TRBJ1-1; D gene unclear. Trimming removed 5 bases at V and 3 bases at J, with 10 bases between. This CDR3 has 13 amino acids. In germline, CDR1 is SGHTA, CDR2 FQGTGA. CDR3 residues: CASSVHRDTEAFF. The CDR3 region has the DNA TGTGCCAGCAGCGTCCACCGGGACACTGAAGCTTTCTTT.

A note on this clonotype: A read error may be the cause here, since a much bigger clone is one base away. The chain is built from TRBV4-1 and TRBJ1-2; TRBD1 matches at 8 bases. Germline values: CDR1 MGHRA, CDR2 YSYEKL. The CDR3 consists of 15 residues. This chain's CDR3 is CASSQSLAQGGGHTF. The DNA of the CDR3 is TGCGCCAGCAGCCAATCTTTGGCACAGGGGGGTGGCCACACCTTC.

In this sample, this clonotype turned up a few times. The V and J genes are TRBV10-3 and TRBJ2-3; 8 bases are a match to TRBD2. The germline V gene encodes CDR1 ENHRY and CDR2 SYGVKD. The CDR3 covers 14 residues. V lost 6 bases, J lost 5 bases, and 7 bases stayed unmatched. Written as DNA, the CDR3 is TGTGCCATCAGGGGGAGCGGGGGAAAAGATACGCAGTATTTT. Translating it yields CAIRGSGGKDTQYF.

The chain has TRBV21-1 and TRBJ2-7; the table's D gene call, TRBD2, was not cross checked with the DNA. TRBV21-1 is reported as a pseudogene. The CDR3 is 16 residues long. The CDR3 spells CASSKVRQRGLLEQYF. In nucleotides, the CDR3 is TGTGCCAGCAGCAAAGTCCGGCAGCGGGGCCTTCTGGAGCAGTACTTC.

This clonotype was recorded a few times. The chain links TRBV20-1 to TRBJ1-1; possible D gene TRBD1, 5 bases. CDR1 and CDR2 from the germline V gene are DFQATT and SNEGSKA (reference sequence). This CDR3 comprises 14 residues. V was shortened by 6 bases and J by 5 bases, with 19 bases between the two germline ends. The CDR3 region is CSAPRVFRGTEAFF. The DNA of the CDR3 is TGCAGTGCCCCCAGGGTGTTCAGAGGGACTGAAGCTTTCTTT.

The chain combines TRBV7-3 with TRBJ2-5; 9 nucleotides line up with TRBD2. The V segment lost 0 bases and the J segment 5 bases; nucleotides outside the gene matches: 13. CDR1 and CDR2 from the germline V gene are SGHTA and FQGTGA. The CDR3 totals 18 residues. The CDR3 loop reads CASSLTSRGGSIGETQYF. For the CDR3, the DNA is TGTGCCAGCAGCTTAACTTCGCGGGGGGGCTCGATTGGGGAGACCCAGTACTTC. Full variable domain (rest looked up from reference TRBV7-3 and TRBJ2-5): GAGVSQTPSNKVTEKGKYVELRCDPISGHTALYWYRQSLGQGPEFLIYFQGTGAADDSGLPNDRFFAVRPEGSVSTLKIQRTERGDSAVYLCASSLTSRGGSIGETQYFGPGTRLLVL.

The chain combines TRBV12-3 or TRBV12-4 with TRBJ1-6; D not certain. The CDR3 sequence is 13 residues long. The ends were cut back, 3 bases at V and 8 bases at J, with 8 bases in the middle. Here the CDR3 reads CASSFSLYSPLHF. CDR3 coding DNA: TGTGCCAGCAGTTTCAGCTTGTATTCACCCCTCCACTTT.

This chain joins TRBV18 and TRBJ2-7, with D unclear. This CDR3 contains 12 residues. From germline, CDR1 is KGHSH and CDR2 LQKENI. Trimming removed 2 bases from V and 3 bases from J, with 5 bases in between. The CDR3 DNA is TGTGCCAGCTCACCAGGGGTCTACGAGCAGTACTTC. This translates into CASSPGVYEQYF.

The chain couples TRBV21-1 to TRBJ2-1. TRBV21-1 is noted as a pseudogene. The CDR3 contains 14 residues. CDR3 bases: TGTGCCACCAAAGGTAATAACGCCAGGACTGAGCAGTTCTTC. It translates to CATKGNNARTEQFF.

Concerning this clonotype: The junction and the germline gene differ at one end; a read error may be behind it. CDR3 amino acids: CSVDGDGTYTF. CDR3 nucleotide sequence: TGCAGCGTTGATGGGGATGGGACATATACTTTC. The genes are TRBV29-1 and TRBJ2-7; possible D gene TRBD1, 6 bases. This CDR3 contains 11 residues. Germline lookup yields CDR1 SQVTM and CDR2 ANQGSEA.

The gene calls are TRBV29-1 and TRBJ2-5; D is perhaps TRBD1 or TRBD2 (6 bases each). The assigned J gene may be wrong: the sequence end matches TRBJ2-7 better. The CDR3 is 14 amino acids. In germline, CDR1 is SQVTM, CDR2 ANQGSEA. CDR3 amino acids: CSVGGGRGGYEQYF. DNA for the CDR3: TGCAGCGTTGGTGGGGGCAGGGGAGGTTACGAGCAGTACTTC.

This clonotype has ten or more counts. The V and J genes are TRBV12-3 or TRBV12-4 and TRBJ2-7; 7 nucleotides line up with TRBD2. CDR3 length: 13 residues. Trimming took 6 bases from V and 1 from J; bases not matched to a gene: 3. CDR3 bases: TGTGCCAGCAGCTTGGGGGGGTCCTACGAGCAGTACTTC. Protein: CASSLGGSYEQYF.

The CDR3 sequence: CSASPRLAAPPETQYF. The CDR3, as DNA: TGCAGTGCTAGTCCTCGGCTAGCGGCCCCCCCAGAGACCCAGTACTTC. The chain links TRBV20-1 to TRBJ2-5; 7 positions match TRBD2. Trimming cost V 3 bases and J 4 bases; bases outside gene matches: 14. Germline V gives CDR1 DFQATT, CDR2 SNEGSKA (reference sequence). The CDR3 runs 16 residues.

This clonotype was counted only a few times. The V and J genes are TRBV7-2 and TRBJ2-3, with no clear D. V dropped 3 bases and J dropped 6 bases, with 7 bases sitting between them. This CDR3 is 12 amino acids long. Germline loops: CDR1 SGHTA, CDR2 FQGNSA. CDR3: CASSFFVDTQYF. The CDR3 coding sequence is TGTGCCAGCAGCTTTTTTGTTGATACGCAGTATTTT.

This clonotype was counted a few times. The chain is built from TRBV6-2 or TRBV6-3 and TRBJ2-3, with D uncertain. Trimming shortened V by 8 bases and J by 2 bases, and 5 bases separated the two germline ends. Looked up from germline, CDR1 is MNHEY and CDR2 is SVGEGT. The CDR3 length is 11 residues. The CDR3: CASPYTDTQYF. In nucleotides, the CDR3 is TGTGCCAGCCCTTACACAGATACGCAGTATTTT.

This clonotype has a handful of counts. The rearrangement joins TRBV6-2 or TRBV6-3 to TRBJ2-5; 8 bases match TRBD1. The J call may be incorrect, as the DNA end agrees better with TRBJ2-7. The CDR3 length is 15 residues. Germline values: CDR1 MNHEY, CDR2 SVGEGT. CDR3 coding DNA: TGTGCCAGCAGTTTCGGACAGGGATCTTCCTACGAGCAGTACTTC. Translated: CASSFGQGSSYEQYF.

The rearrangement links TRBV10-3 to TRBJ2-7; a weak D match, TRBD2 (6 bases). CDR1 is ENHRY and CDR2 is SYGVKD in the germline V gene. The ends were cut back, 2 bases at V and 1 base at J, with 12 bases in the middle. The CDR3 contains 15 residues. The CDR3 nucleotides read TGTGCCATCAGTGAGAGCTCCGGGAGATCCTACGAGCAGTACTTC. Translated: CAISESSGRSYEQYF.

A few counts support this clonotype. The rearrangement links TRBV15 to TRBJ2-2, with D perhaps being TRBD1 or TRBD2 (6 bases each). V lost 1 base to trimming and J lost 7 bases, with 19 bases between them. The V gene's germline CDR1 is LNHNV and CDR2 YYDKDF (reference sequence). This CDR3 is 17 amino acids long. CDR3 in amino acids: CATSRVGGVRNGGELFF. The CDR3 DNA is TGTGCCACCAGCAGAGTCGGGGGCGTACGGAATGGCGGGGAGCTGTTTTTT.

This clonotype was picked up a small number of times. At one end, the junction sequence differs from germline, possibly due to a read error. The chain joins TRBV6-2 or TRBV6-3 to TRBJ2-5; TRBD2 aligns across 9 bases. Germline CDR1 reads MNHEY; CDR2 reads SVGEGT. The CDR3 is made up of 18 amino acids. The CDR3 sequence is CASQMRRQAGGFSETRYF. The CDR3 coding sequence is TGTGCCAGCCAGATGAGGCGCCAAGCGGGGGGTTTCTCAGAGACCCGGTACTTC.

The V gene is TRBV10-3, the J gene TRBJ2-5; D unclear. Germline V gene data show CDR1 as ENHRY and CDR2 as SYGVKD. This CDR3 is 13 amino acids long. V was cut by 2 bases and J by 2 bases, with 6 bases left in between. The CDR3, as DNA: TGTGCCATCAGTGAGATGAGGCAAGAGACCCAGTACTTC. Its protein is CAISEMRQETQYF.

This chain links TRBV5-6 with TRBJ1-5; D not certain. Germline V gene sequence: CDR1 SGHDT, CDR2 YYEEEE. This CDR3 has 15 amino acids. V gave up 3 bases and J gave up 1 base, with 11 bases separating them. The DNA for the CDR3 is TGTGCCAGCAGCTACAGCGGGCCGAGCAATCAGCCCCAGCATTTT. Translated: CASSYSGPSNQPQHF.

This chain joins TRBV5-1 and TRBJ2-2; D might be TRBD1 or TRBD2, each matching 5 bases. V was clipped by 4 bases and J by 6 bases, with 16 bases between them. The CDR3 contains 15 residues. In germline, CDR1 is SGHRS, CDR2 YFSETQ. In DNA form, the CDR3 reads TGCGCCAGCAGCGAATCAGGGAGAGGGGCCGGGGAGCTGTTTTTT. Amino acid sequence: CASSESGRGAGELFF.

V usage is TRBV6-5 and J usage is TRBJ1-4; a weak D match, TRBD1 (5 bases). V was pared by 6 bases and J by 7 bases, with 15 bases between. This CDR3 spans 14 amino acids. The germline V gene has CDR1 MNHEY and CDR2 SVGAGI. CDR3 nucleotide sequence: TGTGCCAGCAGGTCAGCCGATGGGGGTGAAAAACTGTTTTTT. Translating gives CASRSADGGEKLFF.

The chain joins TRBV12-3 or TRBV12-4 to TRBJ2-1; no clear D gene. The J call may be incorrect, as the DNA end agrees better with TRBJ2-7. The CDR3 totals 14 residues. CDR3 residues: CASSLMAGKVEQYF. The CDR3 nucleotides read TGTGCCAGCAGTTTAATGGCAGGAAAGGTCGAGCAGTACTTC.